These 23 T cell receptor beta chains came from one sample sequenced in a study of molecular identifiers for immune sequencing clone quantification. TCRdb recomputed calls from the PCR reads with MiXCR, one row per CDR3 protein. The repertoire includes about 640,000 distinct CDR3 sequences, 15% to 20% of them detected once, and roughly 0.83% sits in the top ten. The specimen was naive CD8+ T cells from blood, with Jurkat cell RNA spiked in. Subset specified: FACS-sorted CD8+CD4-CCR7+CD45RA+ naive T cells. These receptors all come from a human donor in good health. Some libraries in this study had Jurkat cell RNA spiked in.

This clonotype was counted a few times. J is TRBJ2-3 and V is TRBV7-3, with 11 bases aligning to TRBD2. The germline CDR1 and CDR2 sequences are SGHTA and FQGTGA. The V segment lost 2 bases and the J segment 8 bases; nucleotides outside the gene matches: 6. CDR3 length: 15 residues. DNA of the CDR3: TGTGCCAGCAGCTTATTAGCGGGAGGGCCAGGTACGCAGTATTTT. Translated, it gives CASSLLAGGPGTQYF.

At least ten counts were recorded for this clonotype. The chain couples TRBV28 to TRBJ2-5; TRBD1 is a possible D gene (5 bases). CDR1 and CDR2 from the germline V gene are MDHEN and SYDVKM. The V end lost 3 bases, the J end lost 2 bases, and 16 bases lay between the germline ends. The CDR3 length is 16 residues. This CDR3 is CASSLERGAIQETQYF. In DNA, the CDR3 is TGTGCCAGCAGTTTGGAAAGGGGCGCAATACAAGAGACCCAGTACTTC.

CDR3 nucleotides: TGTGCCAGCAGTTACTCTCCGGGACAGCAAGAGACCCAGTACTTC. This codes for CASSYSPGQQETQYF. The chain uses TRBV6-5 and TRBJ2-5; 7 bases are shared with TRBD1. The length of the CDR3 is 15 residues. The germline CDR1 and CDR2 sequences are MNHEY and SVGAGI. Germline trimming cut 0 bases from V and 2 bases from J; bases unmatched to any gene: 3.

Regarding this clonotype: Possible read error: a much larger clone is one base away. The chain has TRBV7-6 and TRBJ2-7; 10 bases align to TRBD2. Germline CDR1 and CDR2: SGHVS and FNYEAQ. Trimming took 8 bases from V and 5 from J; bases not matched to a gene: 15. The length of the CDR3 is 16 residues. CDR3 DNA sequence: TGTGCCAGCTGCTCCCCGGGTAGCGGGAGGAACCACGAGCAGTACTTC. The encoded protein is CASCSPGSGRNHEQYF. Filled out from reference TRBV7-6 and TRBJ2-7, the complete variable domain reads GAGVSQSPRYKVTKRGQDVALRCDPISGHVSLYWYRQALGQGPEFLTYFNYEAQQDKSGLPNDRFSAERPEGSISTLTIQRTEQRDSAMYRCASCSPGSGRNHEQYFGPGTRLTVT.

The chain is built from TRBV27 and TRBJ2-7; weak D call: TRBD2 (6 bases). Germline CDR1 and CDR2: MNHEY and SMNVEV (reference sequence). This CDR3 spans 16 amino acids. V lost 1 base and J 5 bases, leaving 18 bases between the germline ends. The CDR3 DNA reads as TGTGCCAGCAGTTTATACGGGACTCGCTTTTCTGACGAGCAGTACTTC. Translating gives CASSLYGTRFSDEQYF.

In the case of this clonotype: This may be a read error, as it is one base from a much larger clone. V gene TRBV7-9 combines with J gene TRBJ2-7; D is unresolved. This CDR3 spans 14 amino acids. The germline gives CDR1 SEHNR, CDR2 FQNEAQ (reference sequence). The CDR3 region is CASSPISPQYGQYF. In DNA form, the CDR3 reads TGTGCCAGCAGCCCTATCTCGCCCCAGTACGGGCAGTACTTC.

This clonotype was observed many times. The V call is TRBV18, the J call TRBJ2-3, with 13 nucleotides matching TRBD2. V was clipped by 3 bases and J by 5 bases; unmatched bases: 5. From germline, CDR1 is KGHSH and CDR2 LQKENI. The CDR3 is 16 residues long. CDR3 residues: CASSPDGLAGVDTQYF. The CDR3 nucleotides read TGTGCCAGCTCACCCGACGGACTAGCGGGAGTAGATACGCAGTATTTT.

This clonotype occurred a few times. V gene TRBV4-1 combines with J gene TRBJ2-7, with TRBD1 as a possible D gene (6 bases). The CDR3 length is 15 residues. Germline assignment: CDR1 MGHRA and CDR2 YSYEKL. V gave up 4 bases and J gave up 6 bases, with 19 bases separating them. Here the CDR3 DNA reads TGCGCCAGCAGCCCCCAGACAGGCCCTGGCGTCGAGCAGTACTTC. Translated, it gives CASSPQTGPGVEQYF.

The J gene is TRBJ1-5, the V gene TRBV27, with D tentatively TRBD1 (5 bases). The germline V gene encodes CDR1 MNHEY and CDR2 SMNVEV (reference sequence). The CDR3 is made up of 13 amino acids. V dropped 4 bases and J dropped 6 bases, with 10 bases sitting between them. CDR3 DNA sequence: TGTGCCAGCAGTTGGGACGGCAGTCAGCCCCAGCATTTT. Protein sequence: CASSWDGSQPQHF.

This clonotype was recorded a few times. The CDR3 region has the DNA TGTGCCAGTAGTATCAGGGTTATGAACACTGAAGCTTTCTTT. It specifies CASSIRVMNTEAFF. The chain uses TRBV19 and TRBJ1-1; the D gene is possibly TRBD1 (5 bases). This CDR3 spans 14 amino acids. Trimming stripped 3 bases from V and 0 bases from J, with 8 bases between. The germline CDR1 and CDR2 sequences are LNHDA and SQIVND (reference sequence).

This clonotype was seen many times. This chain uses TRBV7-2 with TRBJ2-6; 12 bases fit TRBD1. V was clipped by 1 base and J by 0 bases; unmatched bases: 1. This CDR3 spans 18 amino acids. Germline V gives CDR1 SGHTA, CDR2 FQGNSA. CDR3 nucleotide sequence: TGTGCCAGCAGCTTAGAGGGACAGGGGGCCTCTGGGGCCAACGTCCTGACTTTC. Translating it yields CASSLEGQGASGANVLTF.

The chain has TRBV6-1 and TRBJ1-5; TRBD1 is a possible D gene (6 bases). The CDR3 spans 14 residues. The V gene lost 4 bases and the J gene lost 4 bases, with 11 bases spanning the gap. CDR1 and CDR2 (germline): MNHNS, SASEGT. CDR3 sequence (DNA): TGTGCCAGCAGTGTGGGGGACAATAATCAGCCCCAGCATTTT. Its protein product is CASSVGDNNQPQHF.

The sample holds one count of this clonotype. This chain connects TRBV4-3 to TRBJ2-6; TRBD1 matches at 9 bases. CDR3 length: 18 amino acids. CDR1 is LGHNA and CDR2 is YSLEER in the germline V gene. After removal of 10 bases from V and 1 base from J, the junction contained 14 bases not matched to a gene. The CDR3 DNA sequence: TGCGCCAACAACGACCGGGACAGGGTATTTTCTGGGGCCAACGTCCTGACTTTC. The encoded protein is CANNDRDRVFSGANVLTF.

This clonotype was counted at least ten times. The chain has TRBV6-5 and TRBJ2-7; D is uncertain. Germline assignment: CDR1 MNHEY and CDR2 SVGAGI. This CDR3 has 15 amino acids. V was pared by 7 bases and J by 0 bases, with 16 bases between. CDR3 sequence reads: CASMPEEAHSYEQYF. The CDR3 nucleotides are TGTGCCAGCATGCCAGAAGAGGCCCACTCCTACGAGCAGTACTTC.

This clonotype came up many times. V and J are TRBV5-6 and TRBJ1-5; 9 bases are a match to TRBD1. CDR1 and CDR2 from the germline V gene are SGHDT and YYEEEE. The CDR3 runs 17 residues. Losses at the gene ends were 7 bases for V and 1 base for J; bases not matched to a gene: 12. The CDR3 region has the DNA TGTGCCAGCTCAGCTTGGGAAGGGACAGGGAGCAATCAGCCCCAGCATTTT. This codes for CASSAWEGTGSNQPQHF.

This clonotype appeared a few times. The chain recombines TRBV12-3 or TRBV12-4 with TRBJ2-1, with TRBD2 identical over 8 bases. The CDR3 is 18 amino acids. After removal of 6 bases from V and 5 bases from J, the junction contained 18 bases not matched to a gene. The CDR3 spells CASSTRTSFSTGDNEQFF. DNA for the CDR3: TGTGCCAGCAGCACCCGGACTAGCTTCTCAACCGGGGACAATGAGCAGTTCTTC.

The chain joins TRBV9 to TRBJ2-7; tentatively, D is TRBD1 (6 bases). Deletions cut 0 bases from V and 3 bases from J, with 10 bases between. CDR1 SGDLS and CDR2 YYNGEE come from the germline V gene. CDR3 length: 14 amino acids. The CDR3 DNA reads TGTGCCAGCAGCGTAGGAGTCAGGGGCTACGAGCAGTACTTC. This codes for CASSVGVRGYEQYF. Variable domain in full (rest from reference TRBV9 and TRBJ2-7): DSGVTQTPKHLITATGQRVTLRCSPRSGDLSVYWYQQSLDQGLQFLIQYYNGEERAKGNILERFSAQQFPDLHSELNLSSLELGDSALYFCASSVGVRGYEQYFGPGTRLTVT.

The chain couples TRBV9 to TRBJ2-7, with a tentative D call TRBD1 (6 bases). The CDR3 sequence is 14 residues long. The V and J ends lost 0 bases and 1 base respectively, with 8 bases between them. Germline CDR1 SGDLS, CDR2 YYNGEE. The DNA for the CDR3 is TGTGCCAGCAGCGTAGCCAGGGGTTCCTACGAGCAGTACTTC. It yields the protein CASSVARGSYEQYF.

As concerns this clonotype: With a much larger clone just one base away, this may be a read error. The V call is TRBV4-1, the J call TRBJ1-1; no firm D call. Germline V gene data show CDR1 as MGHRA and CDR2 as YSYEKL. This CDR3 is built from 15 residues. In DNA form, the CDR3 reads TGCGCCAGCAGCCAGGCGTTTGCAGCGAACACTGAAGCTCTCTTT. Translating it yields CASSQAFAANTEALF.

J is TRBJ1-2 and V is TRBV20-1, with D maybe TRBD1 (6 bases). The CDR3 spans 13 residues. Between the trimmed V and J ends, which lost 0 bases and 4 bases, there was a span of 9 bases. Germline CDR1 DFQATT, CDR2 SNEGSKA (reference sequence). CDR3 nucleotides: TGCAGTGCTAGAGACAGGGGAGGCTATGGCTACACCTTC. This sequence encodes CSARDRGGYGYTF.

This clonotype was seen only a few times. Possible read error: a much larger clone is one base away. The J gene is TRBJ2-2, the V gene TRBV6-5; D not certain. Germline-derived CDR1 and CDR2 are MNHEY and SVGAGI. V shed 2 bases and J shed 0 bases, with 1 base lying between them. CDR3 size: 13 residues. For the CDR3, the DNA is TGTGCCAGCAGTTACGCGAACACCGGGGAGCTGTTTTTT. This translates into CASSYANTGELFF.

This clonotype was counted ten times or more. V is TRBV29-1 and J is TRBJ2-1, with TRBD2 matching 14 bases. CDR3 length: 17 residues. Germline V lookup: CDR1 SQVTM, CDR2 ANQGSEA. The trim removed 8 bases at V and 1 base at J, leaving 10 bases unmatched. The CDR3 DNA follows: TGCAGCCATTGGGGGACTAGCGGGAGTCGGTCCTACAATGAGCAGTTCTTC. This codes for CSHWGTSGSRSYNEQFF.

On this clonotype itself: Given a much more abundant clone one base away, this may be a read error. The chain recombines TRBV4-1 with TRBJ2-2, with D perhaps being TRBD1 or TRBD2 (5 bases each). Germline V gene data show CDR1 as MGHRA and CDR2 as YSYEKL. V was shortened by 8 bases and J by 5 bases, with 21 bases between the two germline ends. The CDR3 totals 16 residues. The chain's CDR3 is CASGPSTGPRTGELFF. The CDR3 nucleotides are TGCGCCAGCGGCCCTAGTACGGGGCCCAGGACCGGGGAGCTGTTTTTT.